This T cell receptor beta chain came from a study of T cells in Graves' hyperthyroidism and ophthalmopathy. Broader study findings: A model built on 13 V-J features separated ophthalmopathy from stable hyperthyroidism.

The cohort's ophthalmopathy patients, a group with duration under 3 months, had a Clinical Activity Score of at least 3 and a NOSPECS grade of at least 4. Reasons for excluding patients were uncontrolled infection, other autoimmune disease, pregnancy or lactation. This clonotype was seen many times. What it binds is not known. Amplified TCR beta CDR3 regions derived from RNA transcripts. HTBI primers drove first-round RT-PCR of the TCR CDR3. TCRdb independently ran MiXCR on the multiplex PCR reads; one entry per CDR3 protein. The data hold a few hundred thousand distinct CDR3 sequences, with 17% observed a single time. CDR1 is DFQATT and CDR2 is SNEGSKA in the germline V gene (reference sequence). The CDR3 has 10 residues. V lost 3 bases and J 8 bases, leaving 6 bases between the germline ends.

The receptor was isolated from a young woman with Graves' ophthalmopathy. This rearrangement joins TRBV20-1 to TRBJ2-3; D unclear. Sequenced input: blood. Written as DNA, the CDR3 is TGCAGTGCTAGCTCGGGTACGCAGTATTTT. This translates into CSASSGTQYF.